Below, 31 T cell receptor beta chains from the same sample are listed, as sequenced in a study of T cell responses to AZD1222 COVID-19 vaccine. The protocol was immunoSEQ multiplex PCR, while the TCRdb copy is restricted to in-frame clones and leaves out a portion. The data contain about 130,000 clones, approximately 94% of them seen just once; the ten biggest clones take up roughly 9.1%. This specimen was peripheral blood, taken on day 0 of AZD1222 vaccination. The receptors derive from an adult in good health.

The V and J genes are TRBV4-1 and TRBJ2-7; no firm D call. This CDR3 has 15 residues. V was cut by 0 bases and J by 1 base, with 10 bases left in between. Germline V gene data show CDR1 as MGHRA and CDR2 as YSYEKL. CDR3 protein: CASSQESRESYEQYF. For the CDR3, the DNA is TGCGCCAGCAGCCAAGAATCAAGGGAATCCTACGAGCAGTACTTC.

This sequence joins TRBV27 and TRBJ2-7, with no clear D. V lost 6 bases and J lost 5, with 11 bases in between. This CDR3 has 12 amino acids. The V gene's germline CDR1 is MNHEY and CDR2 SMNVEV (reference sequence). CDR3: CASSQTENEQYF. The CDR3 DNA sequence: TGTGCCAGCAGCCAGACCGAGAACGAGCAGTACTTC.

The chain is built from TRBV5-5 and TRBJ1-5; 10 bases agree with TRBD1. The junction had 14 bases not matched to a gene; V was cut back by 4 bases and J by 1 base. Germline values: CDR1 SGHKS, CDR2 YYEKEE (reference sequence). This CDR3 is built from 19 residues. This chain's CDR3 is CASSLYWTGGDGSNQPQHF. In DNA form, the CDR3 reads TGTGCCAGCAGCCTTTATTGGACAGGGGGAGACGGGAGCAATCAGCCCCAGCATTTT.

V and J are TRBV10-3 and TRBJ2-1, with 9 positions matching TRBD2. CDR3 length: 13 residues. The germline gives CDR1 ENHRY, CDR2 SYGVKD. With V trimmed by 10 bases and J by 7 bases, 8 bases remained unmatched. This chain's CDR3 is CATLAGGHNEQFF. CDR3 coding DNA: TGTGCCACCTTGGCGGGGGGGCATAATGAGCAGTTCTTC.

The chain links TRBV7-9 to TRBJ1-4; 7 bases are shared with TRBD1. The germline V gene encodes CDR1 SEHNR and CDR2 FQNEAQ (reference sequence). Trimming at V came to 3 bases and at J to 1 base, leaving 2 bases not matched to a gene. The CDR3 runs 15 residues. The CDR3 region has the DNA TGTGCCAGCAGCTTCGGGACAGTAACTAATGAAAAACTGTTTTTT. Translating gives CASSFGTVTNEKLFF.

CDR3 sequence: CSVVIDQTGGEPANYGYTF. DNA of the CDR3: TGCAGCGTTGTTATCGATCAAACAGGGGGCGAACCGGCTAACTATGGCTACACCTTC. The J gene is TRBJ1-2, the V gene TRBV29-1; 9 nucleotides agree with TRBD1. The CDR3 has 19 residues. CDR1 and CDR2 (germline): SQVTM, ANQGSEA. J lost 0 bases, V lost 4 bases, and 18 bases had no gene match.

The rearrangement uses TRBV11-2 and TRBJ2-7; TRBD1 might be the D (6 bases). CDR1 is SGHAT, CDR2 FQNNGV, per germline. Trimming left V 4 bases short and J 7 bases short, with 11 bases between. The CDR3 loop spans 12 amino acids. CDR3 loop: CASSSTGMEQYF. CDR3 nucleotide sequence: TGTGCCAGCAGCTCTACAGGGATGGAGCAGTACTTC.

The chain joins TRBV30 to TRBJ1-2; D gene uncertain. Germline CDR1 reads GTSNPN; CDR2 reads SVGIG (reference sequence). The CDR3 length is 12 residues. V was clipped by 7 bases and J by 4 bases, with 13 bases between them. CDR3 in amino acids: CALGGEFYGYTF. CDR3 nucleotides: TGTGCCTTGGGTGGGGAGTTCTATGGCTACACCTTC.

V and J are TRBV11-3 and TRBJ2-7, with 8 bases identical to TRBD2. This CDR3 spans 14 amino acids. Germline CDR1 SGHNT, CDR2 YENEEA. The V gene end was trimmed by 0 bases and the J gene end by 5 bases; junction bases not matched to a gene: 3. This CDR3 is CASSLERGVNEQYF. CDR3 coding DNA: TGTGCCAGCAGCTTAGAGCGGGGGGTCAACGAGCAGTACTTC.

V and J are TRBV7-3 and TRBJ2-5, with D perhaps being TRBD1 or TRBD2 (5 bases each). Germline values: CDR1 SGHTA, CDR2 FQGTGA. The germline V and J ends were trimmed by 5 bases and 0 bases, with 13 bases remaining between them. The CDR3 is 15 residues long. The CDR3 here is CASSPSGTNQETQYF. CDR3 in DNA: TGTGCCAGCAGCCCGAGTGGGACCAACCAAGAGACCCAGTACTTC.

Concerning this clone: Other DNA sequences in the sample encode the same CDR3. V is TRBV12-3 or TRBV12-4 and J is TRBJ1-1; perhaps TRBD1 as D (5 bases). CDR3 length: 13 amino acids. V was trimmed by 2 bases and J by 4 bases, leaving 8 bases between them. The CDR3 loop is CASSLLRGTEAFF. CDR3 bases: TGTGCCAGCAGTTTATTGAGGGGCACTGAAGCTTTCTTT.

On this clone: Other DNA sequences in the same sample also yield this CDR3. The chain employs TRBV9 and TRBJ2-7, with a weak D call TRBD1 (6 bases). CDR1 is SGDLS, CDR2 YYNGEE, per germline. This CDR3 is 15 amino acids long. The ends were cut back, 0 bases at V and 3 bases at J, with 13 bases in the middle. The CDR3 DNA reads as TGTGCCAGCAGCGTAGACGGGACACTTCTCTACGAGCAGTACTTC. This gives the protein CASSVDGTLLYEQYF.

The genes are TRBV29-1 and TRBJ1-1; 7 bases align to TRBD1. V shed 6 bases, J shed 0 bases, and the junction held 19 bases outside the gene matches. The CDR3 covers 18 residues. Looked up from germline, CDR1 is SQVTM and CDR2 is ANQGSEA. The CDR3 protein is CSVRDDTGATRMNTEAFF. The CDR3 nucleotides are TGCAGCGTACGGGATGATACAGGGGCCACTCGCATGAACACTGAAGCTTTCTTT.

This chain joins TRBV7-9 and TRBJ2-1, with unresolved D. In germline, CDR1 is SEHNR, CDR2 FQNEAQ (reference sequence). Trimming shortened V by 3 bases and J by 8 bases, and 14 bases separated the two germline ends. The CDR3 sequence is 14 residues long. The CDR3, as DNA: TGTGCCAGCAGCTTTTCCATCCTTTGGTATGAGCAGTTCTTC. It is translated as CASSFSILWYEQFF.

J is TRBJ1-2 and V is TRBV5-4; 7 bases map to TRBD1. Germline V CDR1 and CDR2: SGHNT, YYREEE (reference sequence). After removal of 4 bases from V and 5 bases from J, the junction contained 11 bases not matched to a gene. The CDR3 consists of 15 residues. This CDR3 reads CASSGLVGQLYGYTF. CDR3 coding DNA: TGTGCCAGCAGCGGTCTTGTGGGACAGCTTTATGGCTACACCTTC.

This clone was found once. The gene calls are TRBV9 and TRBJ1-1; weak D call: TRBD1 (6 bases). With 0 bases removed from V and 4 bases from J, the gap between germline ends came to 13 bases. Germline CDR1 reads SGDLS; CDR2 reads YYNGEE. CDR3 length: 15 amino acids. The CDR3 coding sequence is TGTGCCAGCAGCGTAGTTCCGGGGGCGGTCACTGAAGCTTTCTTT. Its protein is CASSVVPGAVTEAFF.

This clone came up once. The chain combines TRBV28 with TRBJ1-4; D is ambiguous. V lost 2 bases to trimming and J lost 4 bases, with 11 bases between them. This CDR3 has 15 residues. The germline gives CDR1 MDHEN, CDR2 SYDVKM. In DNA form, the CDR3 reads TGTGCCAGCAGTTTAAATTACGGGTTTAATGAAAAACTGTTTTTT. Its protein is CASSLNYGFNEKLFF.

The V call is TRBV20-1, the J call TRBJ1-5, with D unresolved. CDR3 length equals 14 residues. Between the trimmed V and J ends, which lost 3 bases and 7 bases, there was a span of 16 bases. From germline, CDR1 is DFQATT and CDR2 SNEGSKA (reference sequence). CDR3 in amino acids: CSASTTTRYQPQHF. DNA of the CDR3: TGCAGTGCTAGTACTACCACTAGGTACCAGCCCCAGCATTTT.

The CDR3 region is CAWSVGVNNEQFF. The DNA of the CDR3 is TGTGCCTGGAGTGTCGGGGTTAACAATGAGCAGTTCTTC. The chain uses TRBV30 and TRBJ2-1; maybe TRBD2 (5 bases). CDR3 size: 13 residues. Germline V gene lookup returns CDR1 GTSNPN and CDR2 SVGIG (reference sequence). The V end was cut by 0 bases, the J end by 5 bases, with 8 bases between.

The chain recombines TRBV30 with TRBJ2-5; D is unclear. V lost 3 bases and J lost 6, with 23 bases in between. Germline CDR1 is GTSNPN and CDR2 is SVGIG (reference sequence). The CDR3 is 16 residues long. The CDR3 DNA reads TGTGCCTGGAGGCCACGGGCCTCCCGCGGTATACAGACCCAGTACTTC. This encodes CAWRPRASRGIQTQYF.

CDR3 in amino acids: CASSLFGESSYGYTF. CDR3 in DNA: TGCGCCAGCAGCTTGTTCGGGGAGAGTAGCTATGGCTACACCTTC. This chain connects TRBV5-1 to TRBJ1-2; D gene unclear. The CDR3 is 15 residues long. V dropped 1 base and J dropped 4 bases, with 14 bases sitting between them. Germline loops: CDR1 SGHRS, CDR2 YFSETQ.

V usage is TRBV4-1 and J usage is TRBJ1-1, with a weak D call TRBD1 (5 bases). The length of the CDR3 is 15 residues. Per the germline V gene, CDR1 is MGHRA and CDR2 is YSYEKL. Trimming stripped 0 bases from V and 5 bases from J, with 13 bases between. CDR3 coding DNA: TGCGCCAGCAGCCAAGATATGTTCGGGGGAACTGAAGCTTTCTTT. Its translation: CASSQDMFGGTEAFF.

This clone was observed a single time. The rearrangement joins TRBV30 to TRBJ1-3, with unresolved D. V was cut by 5 bases and J by 3 bases, with 8 bases left in between. Germline CDR1 and CDR2: GTSNPN and SVGIG (reference sequence). The CDR3 runs 12 residues. The CDR3 DNA reads as TGTGCCTGGGGCGGCAATGGAAACACCATATATTTT. Its translation is CAWGGNGNTIYF.

This rearrangement joins TRBV4-2 to TRBJ1-5, with 7 bases matching TRBD1. Germline loops: CDR1 LGHNA, CDR2 YNFKEQ. The CDR3 is made up of 16 amino acids. Germline trimming cut 4 bases from V and 0 bases from J; bases unmatched to any gene: 6. The CDR3 DNA sequence: TGTGCCAGCAGCCGCGGACAGGACGTTAGCAATCAGCCCCAGCATTTT. It translates to CASSRGQDVSNQPQHF.

This CDR3 is CASSLDRKMAFF. As DNA, the CDR3 is TGTGCCAGCAGTTTAGATAGGAAGATGGCTTTCTTT. This sequence joins TRBV12-3 or TRBV12-4 and TRBJ1-1, with no clear D. V gave up 1 base and J gave up 11 bases, with 11 bases separating them. The CDR3 extends over 12 amino acids.

This rearrangement joins TRBV3-1 (or the pseudogene TRBV3-2) to TRBJ1-1; D uncertain. CDR3 length: 14 amino acids. V lost 3 bases, J lost 2 bases, and 10 bases lay in between. Germline lookup yields CDR1 LGHDT and CDR2 YNNKEL (reference sequence). The chain's CDR3 is CASSQGIANTEAFF. DNA for the CDR3: TGTGCCAGCAGCCAGGGGATTGCTAACACTGAAGCTTTCTTT.

DNA of the CDR3: TGTGCTAGTGGGGACTGGAACTCTGGTGGGCAGTTCTTC. Translation gives CASGDWNSGGQFF. The rearrangement joins TRBV12-5 to TRBJ2-1; TRBD2 might be the D (5 bases). CDR1 LGHNT and CDR2 FRNRAP come from the germline V gene. V shed 6 bases and J shed 12 bases, with 18 bases lying between them. This CDR3 has 13 residues.

The chain couples TRBV12-3 or TRBV12-4 to TRBJ1-2; the D is unclear. The CDR3 sequence is 11 residues long. V shed 3 bases and J shed 4 bases, with 3 bases lying between them. In DNA, the CDR3 is TGTGCCAGCAGTTTTAGCTATGGCTACACCTTC. Residues: CASSFSYGYTF.

This clone was recorded once. The genes are TRBV9 and TRBJ2-5; TRBD2 matches at 8 bases. V dropped 0 bases and J dropped 3; count of bases not matched to a gene: 4. The CDR3 is 15 amino acids. Per germline, CDR1 SGDLS and CDR2 YYNGEE. In DNA form, the CDR3 reads TGTGCCAGCAGCGTAGGGAGCGGGGGCAAAGAGACCCAGTACTTC. This codes for CASSVGSGGKETQYF. The full variable domain, its missing parts supplied by reference TRBV9 and TRBJ2-5, is DSGVTQTPKHLITATGQRVTLRCSPRSGDLSVYWYQQSLDQGLQFLIQYYNGEERAKGNILERFSAQQFPDLHSELNLSSLELGDSALYFCASSVGSGGKETQYFGPGTRLLVL.

The chain uses TRBV10-3 and TRBJ2-7; no clear D. CDR1 and CDR2 from the germline V gene are ENHRY and SYGVKD. CDR3 size: 13 residues. V lost 10 bases, J lost 1 base, and 14 bases lay in between. The CDR3 loop is CATWAGASYEQYF. DNA of the CDR3: TGTGCCACGTGGGCAGGCGCTTCCTACGAGCAGTACTTC.

The genes are TRBV9 and TRBJ1-5, with D hard to call. The CDR3 is made up of 15 amino acids. Germline CDR1 and CDR2: SGDLS and YYNGEE. V lost 0 bases and J lost 4, with 11 bases in between. The CDR3 sequence is CASSVGGGQNQPQHF. The DNA of the CDR3 is TGTGCCAGCAGCGTAGGGGGAGGGCAGAATCAGCCCCAGCATTTT.